This is a list of T cell receptor beta chains from one sample in a study of CD8+ T cells in alopecia areata. Using immunoSEQ multiplex PCR, the repertoire was profiled, and TCRdb retains in-frame clones only, with some absent. The sample lists 160,000 or so clones, around half seen once, with less than 20% in the top ten. This specimen was CD8+ T cells sorted from blood, taken at week 0. The receptors shown here come from a human donor with alopecia areata. The CDR3 runs from the conserved cysteine through the conserved F or W. Each record gives: CDR3 protein, CDR3 length, V gene.

CDR3 protein: CASSQGLHEQYF
CDR3 length: 12
V gene: TRBV14

CDR3 protein: CASSGDGYGYTF
CDR3 length: 12
V gene: TRBV25-1

CDR3 protein: CASSDGPSGYTGELFF
CDR3 length: 16
V gene: TRBV9

CDR3 protein: CAWSGELNYGYTF
CDR3 length: 13
V gene: TRBV30

CDR3 protein: CASSPNRQTYEQYF
CDR3 length: 14
V gene: TRBV5-1

CDR3 protein: CASSPNGAAGRNEQFF
CDR3 length: 16
V gene: TRBV10-1

CDR3 protein: CAWSGVESSYEQYF
CDR3 length: 14
V gene: TRBV30

CDR3 protein: CASSPWDALFGGYTF
CDR3 length: 15
V gene: TRBV5-6

CDR3 protein: CAWSGTGTRVGYGYTF
CDR3 length: 16
V gene: TRBV30

CDR3 protein: CASSSTGVVSNEQFF
CDR3 length: 15
V gene: TRBV7-8

CDR3 protein: CSVERRLYGYTF
CDR3 length: 12
V gene: TRBV29-1

CDR3 protein: CASSFRQGSETEAFF
CDR3 length: 15
V gene: TRBV13

CDR3 protein: CAWSADPTYEQYF
CDR3 length: 13
V gene: TRBV30

CDR3 protein: CASSSSRGLSDGYGYTF
CDR3 length: 17
V gene: TRBV5-6

CDR3 protein: CASSHPFLAGGYSYNEQFF
CDR3 length: 19
V gene: TRBV9

CDR3 protein: CASLVGLEHNEQFF
CDR3 length: 14
V gene: TRBV2

CDR3 protein: CASSLGLAGNTGELFF
CDR3 length: 16
V gene: TRBV5-4

CDR3 protein: CASSLVKGAFGYTF
CDR3 length: 14
V gene: TRBV5-1

CDR3 protein: CASSLSLTEAFF
CDR3 length: 12
V gene: TRBV13

CDR3 protein: CASSLGTAGYTF
CDR3 length: 12
V gene: TRBV13

CDR3 protein: CASSEIGVNEQFF
CDR3 length: 13
V gene: TRBV2

CDR3 protein: CASREDTGELFF
CDR3 length: 12
V gene: TRBV27

CDR3 protein: CSVDRTVGYTF
CDR3 length: 11
V gene: TRBV29-1

CDR3 protein: CAWDHLGQGEFRGAFF
CDR3 length: 16
V gene: TRBV30

CDR3 protein: CASSPGALQSEQYF
CDR3 length: 14
V gene: TRBV7-9

CDR3 protein: CASSQGPGSYEQYF
CDR3 length: 14
V gene: TRBV4-3

CDR3 protein: CASSVDGNQPQHF
CDR3 length: 13
V gene: TRBV9

CDR3 protein: CSVLLDTDTQYF
CDR3 length: 12
V gene: TRBV29-1

CDR3 protein: CSVGSDRATYNEQFF
CDR3 length: 15
V gene: TRBV29-1

CDR3 protein: CSVAGTSGEDTQYF
CDR3 length: 14
V gene: TRBV29-1

CDR3 protein: CASSEDWGSNQPQHF
CDR3 length: 15
V gene: TRBV2

CDR3 protein: CSVDDRGNNSYGYTF
CDR3 length: 15
V gene: TRBV29-1

CDR3 protein: CASSLPRTSTDTQYF
CDR3 length: 15
V gene: TRBV7-2

CDR3 protein: CASSESAVTYGYTF
CDR3 length: 14
V gene: TRBV13

CDR3 protein: CASSIQKGASNEKLFF
CDR3 length: 16
V gene: TRBV19

CDR3 protein: CASKTGIEQFF
CDR3 length: 11
V gene: TRBV5-1

CDR3 protein: CASSFSDSYEQYF
CDR3 length: 13
V gene: TRBV27

CDR3 protein: CASSEVGREAFF
CDR3 length: 12
V gene: TRBV2

CDR3 protein: CAWSSGGGNNEQFF
CDR3 length: 14
V gene: TRBV30

CDR3 protein: CASTAYQGSWTEAFF
CDR3 length: 15
V gene: TRBV6-5

CDR3 protein: CASSYGARGTQYF
CDR3 length: 13
V gene: TRBV6-5

CDR3 protein: CASSPGQSYEQYF
CDR3 length: 13
V gene: TRBV9

CDR3 protein: CAISEGADTQYF
CDR3 length: 12
V gene: TRBV10-3

CDR3 protein: CATSRVITGRLYNEQFF
CDR3 length: 17
V gene: TRBV15

CDR3 protein: CASSLGTATDTQYF
CDR3 length: 14
V gene: TRBV27

CDR3 protein: CASSDGRVDEQYF
CDR3 length: 13
V gene: TRBV25-1

CDR3 protein: CATSRAGSQGNYYNEQFF
CDR3 length: 18
V gene: TRBV15

CDR3 protein: CATTETGSNQPQHF
CDR3 length: 14
V gene: TRBV10-2

CDR3 protein: CASSLGTTGDEQYF
CDR3 length: 14
V gene: TRBV5-1

CDR3 protein: CASSLEHPNTGELFF
CDR3 length: 15
V gene: TRBV27

CDR3 protein: CASSLQQGSDHEQYF
CDR3 length: 15
V gene: TRBV5-1

CDR3 protein: CASRSSGELFF
CDR3 length: 11
V gene: TRBV5-1

CDR3 protein: CASGGGGWQYF
CDR3 length: 11
V gene: TRBV6-5

CDR3 protein: CASSQVDQGHGYTF
CDR3 length: 14
V gene: TRBV4-3

CDR3 protein: CASSILGLGDAGNEQFF
CDR3 length: 17
V gene: TRBV7-8